These 7 T cell receptor beta chains were all obtained from the same sample, sequenced in a study of breast tumors, draining lymph nodes, adjacent tissues. TCRdb reprocessed the multiplex PCR reads with MiXCR, giving one entry per CDR3 protein. The repertoire holds around 170,000 distinct CDR3 sequences, with roughly a third as singletons. Samples came from axillary lymph nodes draining the breast cancer. The sample was axillary lymph node tissue. These receptors all come from a female donor with breast cancer. Some clones in this sample may be carry-over from other donors' samples.

The CDR3 coding sequence is TGTGCCAGCAGTTTGATTTTCCGGGGGGGGTACAATGAGCAGTTCTTC. It specifies CASSLIFRGGYNEQFF. The chain is built from TRBV28 and TRBJ2-1; 8 bases match TRBD2. V was pared by 3 bases and J by 4 bases, with 8 bases of the junction left unmatched. This CDR3 comprises 16 residues. CDR1 and CDR2 from the germline V gene are MDHEN and SYDVKM.

J is TRBJ2-2 and V is TRBV9, with 7 bases aligning to TRBD1. V lost 0 bases, J lost 0 bases, and 8 bases stayed unmatched. CDR3 size: 18 residues. Germline CDR1 SGDLS, CDR2 YYNGEE. CDR3 DNA sequence: TGTGCCAGCAGCGTAGCGGTAGGGGGCTGTGCGAACACCGGGGAGCTGTTTTTT. Translated, it gives CASSVAVGGCANTGELFF.

V and J are TRBV7-6 and TRBJ2-2; 8 nucleotides agree with TRBD2. From germline, CDR1 is SGHVS and CDR2 FNYEAQ. This CDR3 region has 16 residues. V was clipped by 5 bases and J by 5 bases; unmatched bases: 10. The CDR3 loop is CASSPGVAGLTGELFF. The CDR3 nucleotides read TGTGCCAGCAGCCCCGGGGTAGCGGGACTTACCGGGGAGCTGTTTTTT.

This clonotype was seen at least ten times. The DNA for the CDR3 is TGTGCCAGCAGTTTTTACTCCTACGAGCAGTACTTC. Translated, it gives CASSFYSYEQYF. The chain uses TRBV28 and TRBJ2-7; unclear D gene. From germline, CDR1 is MDHEN and CDR2 SYDVKM. V was pared by 3 bases and J by 0 bases, with 3 bases between. This CDR3 has 12 amino acids.

This clonotype was recorded many times. The rearrangement joins TRBV24-1 to TRBJ2-1, with TRBD2 identical over 9 bases. The CDR3 loop spans 15 amino acids. V dropped 3 bases and J dropped 8; count of bases not matched to a gene: 7. CDR1 is KGHDR and CDR2 is SFDVKD in the germline V gene. The CDR3 loop is CATSDPGTSSDEQFF. The CDR3 DNA sequence: TGTGCCACCAGTGATCCCGGGACTAGCTCTGATGAGCAGTTCTTC.

A word on this clonotype: The conserved phenylalanine or tryptophan is not found at the CDR3 terminus, so this likely reflects a read error. It is unclear where the CDR3 begins or ends on the DNA, so no DNA is shown, and the CDR3 is as TCRdb lists it. This chain uses TRBV14 with TRBJ2-5. Germline lookup yields CDR1 SGHDN and CDR2 FVKESK. The CDR3 adds up to 14 amino acids, both ends counted. The CDR3 protein is CASSPRWGQETQSL.

A word on this clonotype: One end of the junction fails to match germline, which may point to a read error. V and J are TRBV24-1 and TRBJ1-4; no definite D call. The germline CDR1 and CDR2 sequences are KGHDR and SFDVKD. The CDR3 is 17 amino acids. CDR3 DNA: TGTGCCACCAGTGATGCGTCGACCGGGTTTGATAATGAAGAACTGTTTTTT. It translates to CATSDASTGFDNEELFF.